What follows are 25 T cell receptor beta chains derived from one specimen sequenced in a study of T cells in Graves' hyperthyroidism and ophthalmopathy. There were TCR beta CDR3 regions amplified from RNA transcripts. The study used the HTBI primer set for a first-round RT-PCR of the TCR CDR3. TCRdb called the multiplex PCR reads again in MiXCR, with one record for every CDR3 protein. The table lists 350,000 to 400,000 distinct CDR3 sequences, more than 12% of them singletons. The sample consisted of blood. All receptors derive from a woman aged 25 to 39 with Graves' hyperthyroidism.

Only a few counts were recorded for this clonotype. The CDR3 DNA is TGTGCCAGCAGCCTCATGGCGTCTTGGGCCAACGTCCTGACTTTC. Translation gives CASSLMASWANVLTF. The chain is built from TRBV28 and TRBJ2-6, with D hard to call. This CDR3 is built from 15 residues. CDR1 and CDR2 from the germline V gene are MDHEN and SYDVKM. Trimming pared 6 bases from V and 5 bases from J, leaving 14 bases between.

The chain links TRBV7-9 to TRBJ2-2; TRBD1 matches 7 bases. The trim removed 6 bases at V and 4 bases at J, leaving 8 bases unmatched. The CDR3 totals 15 residues. The V gene's germline CDR1 is SEHNR and CDR2 FQNEAQ (reference sequence). CDR3 sequence (DNA): TGTGCCAGCAGACCAGGGGGTGGTCGCACCGGGGAGCTGTTTTTT. Translating gives CASRPGGGRTGELFF.

The chain links TRBV6-5 to TRBJ2-3; no clear D gene. V gave up 6 bases and J gave up 1 base, with 11 bases separating them. CDR3 size: 14 residues. CDR1 MNHEY and CDR2 SVGAGI come from the germline V gene. CDR3: CASSLGWGTDTQYF. CDR3 bases: TGTGCCAGCAGCTTAGGGTGGGGCACAGATACGCAGTATTTT.

This clonotype was detected ten times or more. The rearrangement joins TRBV20-1 to TRBJ2-1, with D tentatively TRBD2 (7 bases). Germline V gene sequence: CDR1 DFQATT, CDR2 SNEGSKA (reference sequence). The CDR3 loop spans 14 amino acids. Trimming took 8 bases from V and 6 from J, leaving 20 bases between them. The CDR3 region has the DNA TGCAGTTGCATCGGGGGCGGGAGACGCAATGAGCAGTTCTTC. This sequence encodes CSCIGGGRRNEQFF.

The chain combines TRBV4-2 with TRBJ2-5; 9 nucleotides align to TRBD2. The junction had 7 bases not matched to a gene; V was cut back by 1 base and J by 1 base. Germline CDR1 and CDR2: LGHNA and YNFKEQ. CDR3 length: 17 residues. CDR3 region: CASSQVGSGRIQETQYF. In DNA form, the CDR3 reads TGTGCCAGCAGCCAAGTAGGCAGCGGGAGGATCCAAGAGACCCAGTACTTC.

This clonotype was seen a few times. The chain has TRBV15 and TRBJ1-5, with 7 bases lining up with TRBD1. V lost 4 bases to trimming and J lost 4 bases; unmatched junction nucleotides: 4. The germline V gene encodes CDR1 LNHNV and CDR2 YYDKDF (reference sequence). There are 14 residues in the CDR3. This CDR3 reads CATSTGTENQPQHF. CDR3 nucleotide sequence: TGTGCCACCAGCACTGGGACAGAGAATCAGCCCCAGCATTTT. The entire variable domain, with the rest obtained from reference TRBV15 and TRBJ1-5, is as follows: DAMVIQNPRYQVTQFGKPVTLSCSQTLNHNVMYWYQQKSSQAPKLLFHYYDKDFNNEADTPDNFQSRRPNTSFCFLDIRSPGLGDTAMYLCATSTGTENQPQHFGDGTRLSIL.

This clonotype occurred many times. V gene TRBV30 combines with J gene TRBJ2-5; D not certain. With 2 bases removed from V and 5 bases from J, the gap between germline ends came to 18 bases. Germline V lookup: CDR1 GTSNPN, CDR2 SVGIG (reference sequence). This CDR3 has 15 amino acids. CDR3 amino acids: CAWSTPGSRMETQYF. DNA for the CDR3: TGTGCCTGGAGTACACCCGGGTCACGGATGGAGACCCAGTACTTC.

This clonotype came up many times. This chain joins TRBV2 and TRBJ2-7; possible D gene TRBD1, 6 bases. Germline V lookup: CDR1 SNHLY, CDR2 FYNNEI. Trimming took off 8 bases at V and 0 bases at J, with 14 bases between the two ends. The CDR3 is 14 amino acids. The CDR3, as DNA: TGTGCCAGCCACAACCGGGACAACTCCTACGAGCAGTACTTC. Translation gives CASHNRDNSYEQYF.

The chain recombines TRBV6-1 with TRBJ1-5; TRBD1 is a possible D gene (5 bases). CDR3 length equals 15 residues. Germline V gene lookup returns CDR1 MNHNS and CDR2 SASEGT. Trimming cost V 6 bases and J 1 base, with 13 bases left between them. CDR3 protein: CASRGGSASNQPQHF. As DNA, the CDR3 is TGTGCCAGCAGGGGGGGATCCGCGAGCAATCAGCCCCAGCATTTT.

This clonotype has only a few counts. V usage is TRBV5-1 and J usage is TRBJ1-2, with 8 nucleotides matching TRBD1. The CDR3 has 14 residues. Germline lookup yields CDR1 SGHRS and CDR2 YFSETQ. The V and J ends lost 4 bases and 4 bases, in that order; junction bases with no gene match: 6. CDR3 nucleotide sequence: TGCGCCAGCAGCCTCGGGACAGGCCTCTATGGCTACACCTTC. The encoded protein is CASSLGTGLYGYTF.

At least ten counts were recorded for this clonotype. J is TRBJ1-1 and V is TRBV5-1; 10 bases map to TRBD1. Germline V CDR1 and CDR2: SGHRS, YFSETQ. This CDR3 has 15 residues. The trim removed 5 bases at V and 3 bases at J, leaving 7 bases unmatched. CDR3 coding DNA: TGCGCCAGCAGGGGACAGGGGAATCTGCACACTGAAGCTTTCTTT. Its translation: CASRGQGNLHTEAFF.

This clonotype showed up just a few times. The chain recombines TRBV15 with TRBJ2-1; perhaps TRBD2 as D (5 bases). Trimming cost V 6 bases and J 10 bases, with 16 bases left between them. This CDR3 is 13 amino acids long. CDR1 LNHNV and CDR2 YYDKDF come from the germline V gene (reference sequence). CDR3 region: CATRRAAADEQFF. The CDR3 DNA is TGTGCCACCAGGAGGGCAGCCGCGGACGAGCAGTTCTTC.

This clonotype was recorded many times. The chain links TRBV28 to TRBJ2-1; D might be TRBD1 (5 bases). Germline CDR1 reads MDHEN; CDR2 reads SYDVKM. V shed 3 bases and J shed 2 bases, with 11 bases lying between them. The CDR3 extends over 15 amino acids. This chain's CDR3 is CASSLGRTTYNEQFF. The CDR3 coding sequence is TGTGCCAGCAGTTTGGGCAGGACAACCTACAATGAGCAGTTCTTC.

This clonotype was observed many times. The genes are TRBV2 and TRBJ2-3; 7 nucleotides agree with TRBD1. CDR1 SNHLY and CDR2 FYNNEI come from the germline V gene. CDR3 length: 15 residues. Unmatched junction bases numbered 9, after V lost 6 bases and J lost 3 bases. For the CDR3, the DNA is TGTGCCAGCAGAGCAGACAGGGTCGGGACAGATACGCAGTATTTT. Translating it yields CASRADRVGTDTQYF.

V is TRBV10-3 and J is TRBJ2-3; D gene uncertain. The CDR3 totals 14 residues. Germline assignment: CDR1 ENHRY and CDR2 SYGVKD. Trimming shortened V by 3 bases and J by 2 bases, and 9 bases separated the two germline ends. The CDR3 region has the DNA TGTGCCATCAGTGATTATAAGTTCACAGATACGCAGTATTTT. It is translated as CAISDYKFTDTQYF.

This clonotype was counted only a few times. The chain couples TRBV5-4 to TRBJ2-5, with TRBD2 identical over 13 bases. CDR1 and CDR2 (germline): SGHNT, YYREEE (reference sequence). The CDR3 extends over 16 amino acids. Trimming removed 4 bases from V and 1 base from J; junction bases left unmatched: 4. CDR3: CASSNGLAGVQETQYF. CDR3 nucleotides: TGTGCCAGCAGCAACGGACTAGCGGGAGTCCAAGAGACCCAGTACTTC.

The chain combines TRBV4-2 with TRBJ2-2, with 8 nucleotides matching TRBD2. V lost 0 bases and J lost 4; bases outside the gene matches: 7. Germline CDR1 and CDR2: LGHNA and YNFKEQ. The CDR3 totals 17 residues. CDR3 nucleotide sequence: TGTGCCAGCAGCCAAGATCCTCTCGCGGGAGGCACCGGGGAGCTGTTTTTT. Translation: CASSQDPLAGGTGELFF.

At least ten counts were recorded for this clonotype. This rearrangement joins TRBV2 to TRBJ2-7; 8 nucleotides align to TRBD2. Germline V gene sequence: CDR1 SNHLY, CDR2 FYNNEI. This CDR3 comprises 17 residues. V dropped 6 bases and J dropped 0; count of bases not matched to a gene: 13. Here the CDR3 reads CASSAPRSGSRSYEQYF. CDR3 bases: TGTGCCAGCAGCGCCCCTCGGAGCGGGAGTCGCTCCTACGAGCAGTACTTC.

This clonotype was counted many times. This sequence joins TRBV7-2 and TRBJ2-7, with a possible D match to TRBD1 (6 bases). The CDR3 sequence is 16 residues long. Germline values: CDR1 SGHTA, CDR2 FQGNSA. V was pared by 5 bases and J by 5 bases, with 22 bases between. The CDR3 bases are TGTGCCAGCAGCCGCCCCCGGGACAAGGGTGGGGACGAGCAGTACTTC. Protein product: CASSRPRDKGGDEQYF.

This clonotype was seen ten or more times. The DNA for the CDR3 is TGTGCCAGCAGTCGGGACAGATCATATGGCTACACCTTC. This translates into CASSRDRSYGYTF. The chain combines TRBV12-3 or TRBV12-4 with TRBJ1-2; 7 positions agree with TRBD1. After removal of 5 bases from V and 5 bases from J, the junction contained 5 bases not matched to a gene. The CDR3 spans 13 residues.

This clonotype has just a few counts. This chain joins TRBV5-1 and TRBJ1-2; a weak D match, TRBD1 (5 bases). CDR1 and CDR2 (germline): SGHRS, YFSETQ. This CDR3 is built from 13 residues. V gave up 0 bases and J gave up 7 bases, with 10 bases separating them. In DNA form, the CDR3 reads TGCGCCAGCAGCTTGGCGGGGGATTCTGGCTACACCTTC. Translation: CASSLAGDSGYTF.

This clonotype occurred many times. The chain uses TRBV11-1 and TRBJ2-7; TRBD1 agrees at 8 bases. Trimming cost V 2 bases and J 5 bases; bases outside gene matches: 8. Germline lookup yields CDR1 SGHAT and CDR2 FQDESV (reference sequence). The CDR3 totals 15 residues. The CDR3 nucleotides read TGTGCCAGCAGCTTAACGAGACAGGGGCTTCACGAGCAGTACTTC. This sequence encodes CASSLTRQGLHEQYF.

This clonotype was observed many times. The chain carries TRBV3-1 and TRBJ1-1; D uncertain. CDR3 length: 13 residues. Looked up from germline, CDR1 is LGHDT and CDR2 is YNNKEL (reference sequence). Trimming took 1 base from V and 7 from J, leaving 10 bases between them. CDR3 sequence: CASSQVQAVEAFF. For the CDR3, the DNA is TGTGCCAGCAGCCAAGTCCAGGCCGTTGAAGCTTTCTTT.

This chain connects TRBV28 to TRBJ2-2; tentative D call: TRBD1 (6 bases). CDR1 is MDHEN, CDR2 SYDVKM, per germline. V lost 8 bases and J lost 13, with 20 bases in between. The CDR3 has 13 amino acids. CDR3 residues: CASSFGTLGGLFF. The CDR3 DNA is TGTGCCAGCTCCTTCGGGACATTGGGTGGGCTGTTTTTT.

This clonotype was seen ten or more times. This chain uses TRBV7-9 with TRBJ2-1; 10 positions agree with TRBD2. V lost 1 base, J lost 9 bases, and 6 bases stayed unmatched. Germline lookup yields CDR1 SEHNR and CDR2 FQNEAQ (reference sequence). There are 15 residues in the CDR3. CDR3 sequence (DNA): TGTGCCAGCAGCTTAGAACGACTAGCGGGCATTGAGCAGTTCTTC. It is translated as CASSLERLAGIEQFF.